Given below is one T cell receptor (beta chain) in context. Its antigen is unidentified. It was second doses at about 4 or about 12 weeks that were pooled. This record belongs to a study of T cell responses to AZD1222 COVID-19 vaccine. Notes on the study in general: Nearly half of the spike-specific TCRs reportedly recognize variant regions that carry no mutations. Seropositive status at baseline applied to only a handful of AZD1222 recipients. With dominance at 160-218 and 743-854, vaccine-associated CD4 TCRs spanned spike.

Sequenced by immunoSEQ multiplex PCR; TCRdb stores in-frame clones only, minus some. Of 100,000 to 140,000 clones detected, approximately 92% appear once; the ten largest clones hold roughly 8.7%. The CDR3 has 15 residues. Trimming took off 0 bases at V and 6 bases at J, with 12 bases between the two ends. Germline V gives CDR1 ENHRY, CDR2 SYGVKD. Material: peripheral blood, obtained 28 days after the second AZD1222 dose. The V gene is TRBV10-3, the J gene TRBJ2-1; D may match TRBD1 or TRBD2 (7 bases each). The source of this sequence is an adult who received the AZD1222 COVID-19 vaccine. The CDR3 nucleotides read TGTGCCATCAGTGAGTCTCCAGGGGGGGGCAATGAGCAGTTCTTC. This sequence encodes CAISESPGGGNEQFF.